Given below is one TCR beta chain in context. This entry belongs to a study of blood T cell repertoires in COVID-19. CDR1 is LGHNA and CDR2 is YNFKEQ in the germline V gene. V was shortened by 4 bases and J by 2 bases, with 10 bases between the two germline ends. This CDR3 contains 14 residues. Residents of 24 US areas, aged about 18 to 100 years, made up the participants. In assigning cohorts, the study relied on participant-reported clinical history. In the original analysis: By means of reference gene primer amplification, nucleated cell counts were estimated. Assay: immunoSEQ multiplex PCR; the TCRdb copy retains only in-frame clones and omits some. The V and J calls and the clone size are those of that table, but D and trimming were determined from the DNA. The sample shows about 220,000 clones, about 90% of them seen only once.

Material: PBMCs or T cells enriched from blood (not recorded which). The source is a man aged 30-40 years who had been exposed to COVID-19. The chain uses TRBV4-2 and TRBJ2-3; possibly TRBD1 for D (5 bases). The CDR3 DNA is TGTGCCAGCAGCCGTGGGGCCTTCACAGATACGCAGTATTTT. Translation gives CASSRGAFTDTQYF.